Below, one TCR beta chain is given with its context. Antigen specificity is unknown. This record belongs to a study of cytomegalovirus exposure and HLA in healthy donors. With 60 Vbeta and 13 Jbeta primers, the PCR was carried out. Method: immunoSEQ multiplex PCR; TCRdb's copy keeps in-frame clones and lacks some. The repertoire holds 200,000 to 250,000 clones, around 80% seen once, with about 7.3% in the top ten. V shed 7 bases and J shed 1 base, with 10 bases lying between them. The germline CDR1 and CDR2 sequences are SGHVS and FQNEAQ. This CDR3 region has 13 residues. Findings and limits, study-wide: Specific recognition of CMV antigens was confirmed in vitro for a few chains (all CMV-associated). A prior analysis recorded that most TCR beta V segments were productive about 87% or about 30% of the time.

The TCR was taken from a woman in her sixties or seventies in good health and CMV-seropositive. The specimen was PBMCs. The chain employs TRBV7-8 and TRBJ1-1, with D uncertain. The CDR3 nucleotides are TGTGCCAGCACCCCGACGGGGAACACTGAAGCTTTCTTT. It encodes CASTPTGNTEAFF.